This T cell receptor (beta chain) was sequenced during a study of T cell responses to AZD1222 COVID-19 vaccine. Regarding the study as a whole: White British people made up most donors, females outnumbered males, and clonal diversity was possibly underestimated.

The CDR3 spans 14 residues. The V end was cut by 3 bases, the J end by 0 bases, with 7 bases between. Germline CDR1 and CDR2: SGDLS and YYNGEE. On this clone itself: Its specificity is not known.

The assay was immunoSEQ multiplex PCR, and TCRdb's table has in-frame clones only and misses some. Among around 100,000 clones listed, roughly 91% were seen once. The chain links TRBV9 to TRBJ1-3; no reliable D call. This sequence originates from an adult in good health. The sample was peripheral blood, taken on day 0 of AZD1222 vaccination. The CDR3 spells CASSDKSSGNTIYF. CDR3 in DNA: TGTGCCAGCAGCGACAAAAGCTCTGGAAACACCATATATTTT.